This T cell receptor (beta chain) came from a study of blood T cell repertoires in COVID-19. Study at large: COVID-19 samples collected from the United States, Italy and Spain covered acute and convalescent phases. In each case, the material was cDNA or gDNA derived from T cells, B-cell-depleted T cells, or PBMCs.

TCRdb's table, derived via immunoSEQ multiplex PCR, lists solely in-frame clones and lacks some. This sample has over 200,000 clones; roughly 84% occur once, and the top ten carry around 6.5%. Germline V gene data show CDR1 as KGHDR and CDR2 as SFDVKD. Trimming shortened V by 1 base and J by 8 bases, and 4 bases separated the two germline ends. The CDR3 extends over 11 amino acids. In terms of age and location, participants ranged from roughly 18 to 100 years and lived in about two dozen US areas. Grouping used clinical history reported by participants in a survey and questionnaire. V usage is TRBV24-1 and J usage is TRBJ1-2; no clear D. The receptor comes from a woman in her 40s who had recovered from COVID-19. The sample taken for sequencing was PBMCs or T cells enriched from blood (not recorded which). The CDR3 DNA sequence: TGTGCCACCAGTGATTTTAGAGGCTACACCTTC. As protein: CATSDFRGYTF.